Each of the 7 T cell receptor beta chains below was sequenced from the same sample in a study of blood T cell repertoires in COVID-19. The assay was immunoSEQ multiplex PCR, and TCRdb's table has in-frame clones only and misses some. There are some 74,000 clones in the sample; 90% to 95% occur only once, and 2% to 3% lies in the top ten. Sequencing was done on a sample of peripheral blood. The receptors derive from a man aged 45-65 years with COVID-19, enrolled during active disease.

This clone was picked up one time. The chain employs TRBV11-2 and TRBJ2-3; 9 nucleotides agree with TRBD2. This CDR3 comprises 14 residues. The trim removed 6 bases at V and 1 base at J, leaving 2 bases unmatched. Germline CDR1 is SGHAT and CDR2 is FQNNGV. This chain's CDR3 is CASRKREGTDTQYF. The DNA for the CDR3 is TGTGCCAGCAGGAAGCGGGAGGGCACAGATACGCAGTATTTT.

This chain joins TRBV19 and TRBJ1-2; D gene unclear. This CDR3 is built from 14 residues. CDR1 is LNHDA, CDR2 SQIVND, per germline (reference sequence). Trimming shortened V by 5 bases and J by 3 bases, and 13 bases separated the two germline ends. In nucleotides, the CDR3 is TGTGCCAGTAGTCCAGGCCTCGGGGACTATGGCTACACCTTC. Translation gives CASSPGLGDYGYTF.

V and J are TRBV27 and TRBJ2-3, with TRBD2 identical over 9 bases. The V segment lost 8 bases and the J segment 5 bases; nucleotides outside the gene matches: 5. Germline CDR1 MNHEY, CDR2 SMNVEV (reference sequence). The CDR3 totals 13 residues. In DNA, the CDR3 is TGTGCCAGCCGCCGCGGGGGGGGAGATACGCAGTATTTT. Residues: CASRRGGGDTQYF.

This clone was recorded a few times. The chain recombines TRBV10-3 with TRBJ2-7; weak D call: TRBD2 (6 bases). CDR1 is ENHRY and CDR2 is SYGVKD in the germline V gene. There are 16 residues in the CDR3. V was trimmed by 1 base and J by 0 bases, leaving 13 bases between them. As DNA, the CDR3 is TGTGCCATCAGTGAGTTTATAGCGGAGAACTCCTACGAGCAGTACTTC. It translates to CAISEFIAENSYEQYF.

This rearrangement joins TRBV18 to TRBJ2-2, with TRBD1 identical over 11 bases. Germline V lookup: CDR1 KGHSH, CDR2 LQKENI. Losses at the gene ends were 3 bases for V and 5 bases for J; bases not matched to a gene: 2. This CDR3 spans 15 amino acids. CDR3 coding DNA: TGTGCCAGCTCACCGAGGGACAGGGGGACCGGGGAGCTGTTTTTT. Its protein product is CASSPRDRGTGELFF.

The chain joins TRBV12-3 or TRBV12-4 to TRBJ2-2, with TRBD1 as a possible D gene (5 bases). The CDR3 sequence is 13 residues long. Trimming shortened V by 6 bases and J by 1 base, and 6 bases separated the two germline ends. The CDR3 is CASRTVNTGELFF. CDR3 DNA sequence: TGTGCCAGCAGGACAGTGAACACCGGGGAGCTGTTTTTT.

The chain couples TRBV10-1 to TRBJ2-7; 7 bases are a match to TRBD2. Germline V gene data show CDR1 as WNHNN and CDR2 as SYGVQD (reference sequence). This CDR3 has 15 residues. V was pared by 5 bases and J by 2 bases, with 9 bases of the junction left unmatched. CDR3 bases: TGCGCCAGCAGTTCCATGGGGACTACGGCCTACGAGCAGTACTTC. Its protein product is CASSSMGTTAYEQYF.